This T cell receptor (beta chain) was sequenced during a study of T-cell memory formation after mild COVID-19. Looking at the study overall: TCR clusters mostly belonged to single donors.

CDR3 length: 14 amino acids. V dropped 4 bases and J dropped 5; count of bases not matched to a gene: 4. Germline V gene data show CDR1 as MNHNS and CDR2 as SASEGT. TCRdb recomputed calls from the 5' RACE reads with MiXCR, one row per CDR3 protein. This sample has about 250,000 distinct CDR3 sequences, with roughly 15% found just once. This receptor was taken from a young man who had mild COVID-19 (a few samples of this study predate the infection). Cell type and time point are not known. The chain carries TRBV6-1 and TRBJ1-5; 8 positions match TRBD1. Source material: PBMCs or a T cell subset sorted from them (not recorded which). The CDR3 coding sequence is TGTGCCAGCAGTGGGACAGGGTCCTATCAGCCCCAGCATTTT. This encodes CASSGTGSYQPQHF.